Below, 25 T cell receptor beta chains from the same sample are listed, as sequenced in a study of blood T cells in healthy people across ages. Primed by a sample-barcoded 5' primer and a J-beta primer mix, a second PCR proceeded for 7 to 11 cycles. From the 5' RACE reads, TCRdb called clonotypes with MiXCR, one entry per CDR3 protein. The sample contains 700,000 to 800,000 distinct CDR3 sequences, around 46% of which appear only once. The material sequenced was blood. The receptors derive from a woman aged 55-69 years in good health.

This clonotype turned up a few times. V and J are TRBV2 and TRBJ1-6; maybe TRBD1 (5 bases). The V and J ends lost 2 bases and 9 bases respectively, with 17 bases between them. CDR3 size: 16 residues. Germline V lookup: CDR1 SNHLY, CDR2 FYNNEI. The DNA of the CDR3 is TGTGCCAGCAGTGAATCGGGGGGAGCCGGCAGTTCACCCCTCCACTTT. It specifies CASSESGGAGSSPLHF.

V gene TRBV20-1 combines with J gene TRBJ2-1; D gene ambiguous. The CDR3 sequence is 16 residues long. Germline V lookup: CDR1 DFQATT, CDR2 SNEGSKA (reference sequence). V was cut by 0 bases and J by 3 bases, with 15 bases left in between. The CDR3 reads CSAREESGSFYNEQFF. CDR3 sequence (DNA): TGCAGTGCTAGAGAGGAATCTGGTAGCTTCTACAATGAGCAGTTCTTC.

The chain couples TRBV7-9 to TRBJ2-7; 13 bases are a match to TRBD2. Trimming removed 4 bases from V and 1 base from J; junction bases left unmatched: 10. The CDR3 has 18 residues. Germline V gene data show CDR1 as SEHNR and CDR2 as FQNEAQ (reference sequence). The DNA of the CDR3 is TGTGCCAGCAGCTCAACGGGGACTAGCGGGAATATATCCTACGAGCAGTACTTC. Encoded protein: CASSSTGTSGNISYEQYF. Supplemented by reference TRBV7-9 and TRBJ2-7, the full variable domain reads DTGVSQNPRHKITKRGQNVTFRCDPISEHNRLYWYRQTLGQGPEFLTYFQNEAQLEKSRLLSDRFSAERPKGSFSTLEIQRTEQGDSAMYLCASSSTGTSGNISYEQYFGPGTRLTVT.

The genes are TRBV11-2 and TRBJ2-7, with D perhaps matching TRBD1 or TRBD2 (7 bases each). V shed 0 bases and J shed 4 bases, with 22 bases lying between them. Germline V CDR1 and CDR2: SGHAT, FQNNGV. The length of the CDR3 is 18 residues. CDR3 sequence (DNA): TGTGCCAGCAGCTTAGATGGGGGCGGGGGAGGGACAGCTTACGAGCAGTACTTC. Translating it yields CASSLDGGGGGTAYEQYF.

Worth noting for this clonotype: Germline is not matched at one junction end, which may reflect a read error. This chain uses TRBV20-1 with TRBJ2-1, with 9 bases fitting TRBD2. This CDR3 has 14 residues. Germline loops: CDR1 DFQATT, CDR2 SNEGSKA (reference sequence). DNA of the CDR3: TGCGGTGCTAACTCCCCGGGACTAGCACAAGAGCAGTTCTTC. This encodes CGANSPGLAQEQFF.

The chain carries TRBV10-2 and TRBJ2-3; D gene unclear. This CDR3 is built from 14 residues. Germline lookup yields CDR1 WSHSY and CDR2 SAAADI. Trimming stripped 6 bases from V and 0 bases from J, with 10 bases between. The CDR3 sequence: CASRANPSTDTQYF. The CDR3 bases are TGCGCCAGCAGGGCCAATCCTAGCACAGATACGCAGTATTTT.

This clonotype was found a few times. The chain has TRBV24-1 and TRBJ2-3, with TRBD1 identical over 9 bases. The CDR3 extends over 14 amino acids. Germline V gives CDR1 KGHDR, CDR2 SFDVKD. Germline trimming cut 4 bases from V and 6 bases from J; bases unmatched to any gene: 4. CDR3 in DNA: TGTGCCACCAGTGAAGGGGACAGGGCGGATACGCAGTATTTT. It translates to CATSEGDRADTQYF.

This clonotype was found a few times. The chain links TRBV6-2 or TRBV6-3 to TRBJ2-1, with 7 bases matching TRBD2. The CDR3 is 15 amino acids. Losses at the gene ends were 8 bases for V and 2 bases for J; bases not matched to a gene: 9. Per the germline V gene, CDR1 is MNHEY and CDR2 is SVGEGT. CDR3 region: CASARSSGTYNEQFF. CDR3 DNA sequence: TGTGCCAGCGCCCGGTCCAGCGGGACCTACAATGAGCAGTTCTTC.

This clonotype was picked up a small number of times. V gene TRBV14 combines with J gene TRBJ1-1; D gene unclear. This CDR3 spans 15 amino acids. V lost 1 base, J lost 4 bases, and 13 bases lay in between. Germline CDR1 SGHDN, CDR2 FVKESK. Here the CDR3 DNA reads TGTGCCAGCAGCCAAGGGCTCTCCGAAGTCACTGAAGCTTTCTTT. It translates to CASSQGLSEVTEAFF.

J is TRBJ2-7 and V is TRBV25-1; the D is unclear. V lost 8 bases to trimming and J lost 2 bases, with 16 bases between them. The CDR3 covers 14 residues. From germline, CDR1 is MGHDK and CDR2 SYGVNS. The CDR3 sequence is CASDAYDGAYEQYF. The CDR3 nucleotides are TGTGCCAGCGATGCCTACGACGGAGCCTACGAGCAGTACTTC.

V usage is TRBV5-1 and J usage is TRBJ1-5; D is unresolved. V was trimmed by 0 bases and J by 7 bases, leaving 8 bases between them. The CDR3 has 13 amino acids. Germline V gives CDR1 SGHRS, CDR2 YFSETQ. The CDR3 is CASSLEGKQPQHF. In nucleotides, the CDR3 is TGCGCCAGCAGCTTGGAAGGGAAACAGCCCCAGCATTTT.

This chain connects TRBV6-6 to TRBJ2-5; 8 bases fit TRBD1. Germline CDR1 MNHNY, CDR2 SVGAGI (reference sequence). This CDR3 spans 15 amino acids. V lost 5 bases to trimming and J lost 5 bases; unmatched junction nucleotides: 10. CDR3 nucleotides: TGTGCCAGCAGTCAAATAGGACAGGGCCGGGAGACCCAGTACTTC. This gives the protein CASSQIGQGRETQYF.

The chain links TRBV6-5 to TRBJ2-5; 8 positions match TRBD2. Germline CDR1 and CDR2: MNHEY and SVGAGI. Trimming cost V 0 bases and J 5 bases; bases outside gene matches: 8. The CDR3 runs 16 residues. The CDR3, as DNA: TGTGCCAGCAGTTACTCGTTTAGCGGGGTTCTGGAGACCCAGTACTTC. It encodes CASSYSFSGVLETQYF.

This chain uses TRBV7-2 with TRBJ1-4; D is perhaps TRBD1 (5 bases). CDR1 is SGHTA and CDR2 is FQGNSA in the germline V gene. V lost 5 bases to trimming and J lost 8 bases, with 15 bases between them. The CDR3 consists of 14 residues. The CDR3 DNA follows: TGTGCCAGCAGCCACCGGGGACTGGAAGAAAAACTGTTTTTT. Its protein is CASSHRGLEEKLFF.

The genes are TRBV20-1 and TRBJ2-7; 8 nucleotides line up with TRBD2. V gave up 3 bases and J gave up 0 bases; unmatched junction bases: 4. The CDR3 runs to 14 residues. Germline V gene sequence: CDR1 DFQATT, CDR2 SNEGSKA (reference sequence). CDR3 amino acids: CSASSSGLSYEQYF. As DNA, the CDR3 is TGCAGTGCTAGCTCTAGCGGGCTCTCCTACGAGCAGTACTTC.

This clonotype was counted only a few times. The chain uses TRBV7-2 and TRBJ1-6, with D uncertain. The CDR3 loop spans 12 amino acids. With 5 bases removed from V and 12 bases from J, the gap between germline ends came to 11 bases. Germline CDR1 is SGHTA and CDR2 is FQGNSA. The CDR3 bases are TGTGCCAGCAGCCTAAATACGAGACCCCTCCACTTT. This sequence encodes CASSLNTRPLHF.

The V gene is TRBV12-5, the J gene TRBJ2-1; D is ambiguous. Matching the DNA end better, TRBJ2-7 makes the J call doubtful. The CDR3 is 13 residues long. Germline loops: CDR1 LGHNT, CDR2 FRNRAP. In DNA, the CDR3 is TGTGCTAGTGAAATCAGCTCCTACAATGAGCAGTACTTC. The encoded protein is CASEISSYNEQYF.

The V gene is TRBV18, the J gene TRBJ2-7; unclear D gene. V gave up 1 base and J gave up 2 bases, with 9 bases separating them. The CDR3 covers 14 residues. Looked up from germline, CDR1 is KGHSH and CDR2 is LQKENI. The CDR3 protein is CASSPQAETYEQYF. CDR3 bases: TGTGCCAGCTCACCACAGGCGGAGACCTACGAGCAGTACTTC. Full variable domain (outside the CDR3, taken from reference TRBV18 and TRBJ2-7): NAGVMQNPRHLVRRRGQEARLRCSPMKGHSHVYWYRQLPEEGLKFMVYLQKENIIDESGMPKERFSAEFPKEGPSILRIQQVVRGDSAAYFCASSPQAETYEQYFGPGTRLTVT.

The rearrangement uses TRBV24-1 and TRBJ1-1, with D perhaps matching TRBD1 (6 bases). Germline V CDR1 and CDR2: KGHDR, SFDVKD. Trimming pared 10 bases from V and 3 bases from J, leaving 17 bases between. CDR3 length: 14 residues. The chain's CDR3 is CATTPGAGDTEAFF. CDR3 DNA sequence: TGTGCCACTACGCCGGGGGCGGGAGACACTGAAGCTTTCTTT.

The J gene is TRBJ1-1, the V gene TRBV11-1; 7 bases match TRBD1. The CDR3 covers 16 residues. Unmatched junction bases numbered 14, after V lost 3 bases and J lost 7 bases. Germline V gives CDR1 SGHAT, CDR2 FQDESV (reference sequence). The CDR3 region is CASSFWKADRANEAFF. In nucleotides, the CDR3 is TGTGCCAGCAGCTTTTGGAAGGCAGACAGGGCGAATGAAGCTTTCTTT.

This clonotype was observed a handful of times. The rearrangement joins TRBV20-1 to TRBJ2-7; D might be TRBD2 (5 bases). CDR3 size: 17 residues. V was trimmed by 3 bases and J by 0 bases, leaving 21 bases between them. CDR1 is DFQATT and CDR2 is SNEGSKA in the germline V gene (reference sequence). CDR3 amino acids: CSASQVLRAHHSYEQYF. CDR3 sequence (DNA): TGCAGTGCTAGCCAGGTACTGAGGGCCCATCACTCCTACGAGCAGTACTTC.

This clonotype appeared once. This may be a read error: a much more frequent sequence differs by one nucleotide. The gene calls are TRBV20-1 and TRBJ1-1; the match to TRBD1 covers 8 bases. The CDR3 is 13 residues long. The trim removed 8 bases at V and 3 bases at J, leaving 8 bases unmatched. Germline CDR1 reads DFQATT; CDR2 reads SNEGSKA (reference sequence). CDR3 residues: CSTNRGGYTEAFF. The CDR3 region has the DNA TGCAGTACGAACAGGGGGGGGTACACTGAAGCTTTCTTT.

There are a few counts of this clonotype. The genes are TRBV12-5 and TRBJ2-5; D is uncertain. V lost 1 base, J lost 4 bases, and 1 base lay in between. In germline, CDR1 is LGHNT, CDR2 FRNRAP. This CDR3 is built from 11 residues. CDR3: CASGLGETQYF. The CDR3 region has the DNA TGTGCTAGTGGTTTGGGAGAGACCCAGTACTTC.

This chain connects TRBV3-1 to TRBJ2-1, with 8 positions matching TRBD1. V lost 2 bases to trimming and J lost 5 bases; unmatched junction nucleotides: 2. Germline V gene sequence: CDR1 LGHDT, CDR2 YNNKEL (reference sequence). This CDR3 has 14 amino acids. CDR3 residues: CASSQLTGDNEQFF. CDR3 DNA: TGTGCCAGCAGCCAATTGACAGGGGACAATGAGCAGTTCTTC.

This chain joins TRBV20-1 and TRBJ2-2; possibly TRBD1 for D (6 bases). The CDR3 length is 18 residues. Germline loops: CDR1 DFQATT, CDR2 SNEGSKA (reference sequence). V lost 5 bases and J lost 4, with 26 bases in between. The CDR3 spells CSALPTTGQKGVTGELFF. CDR3 DNA sequence: TGCAGTGCTCTTCCCACCACGGGACAAAAAGGGGTCACCGGGGAGCTGTTTTTT.